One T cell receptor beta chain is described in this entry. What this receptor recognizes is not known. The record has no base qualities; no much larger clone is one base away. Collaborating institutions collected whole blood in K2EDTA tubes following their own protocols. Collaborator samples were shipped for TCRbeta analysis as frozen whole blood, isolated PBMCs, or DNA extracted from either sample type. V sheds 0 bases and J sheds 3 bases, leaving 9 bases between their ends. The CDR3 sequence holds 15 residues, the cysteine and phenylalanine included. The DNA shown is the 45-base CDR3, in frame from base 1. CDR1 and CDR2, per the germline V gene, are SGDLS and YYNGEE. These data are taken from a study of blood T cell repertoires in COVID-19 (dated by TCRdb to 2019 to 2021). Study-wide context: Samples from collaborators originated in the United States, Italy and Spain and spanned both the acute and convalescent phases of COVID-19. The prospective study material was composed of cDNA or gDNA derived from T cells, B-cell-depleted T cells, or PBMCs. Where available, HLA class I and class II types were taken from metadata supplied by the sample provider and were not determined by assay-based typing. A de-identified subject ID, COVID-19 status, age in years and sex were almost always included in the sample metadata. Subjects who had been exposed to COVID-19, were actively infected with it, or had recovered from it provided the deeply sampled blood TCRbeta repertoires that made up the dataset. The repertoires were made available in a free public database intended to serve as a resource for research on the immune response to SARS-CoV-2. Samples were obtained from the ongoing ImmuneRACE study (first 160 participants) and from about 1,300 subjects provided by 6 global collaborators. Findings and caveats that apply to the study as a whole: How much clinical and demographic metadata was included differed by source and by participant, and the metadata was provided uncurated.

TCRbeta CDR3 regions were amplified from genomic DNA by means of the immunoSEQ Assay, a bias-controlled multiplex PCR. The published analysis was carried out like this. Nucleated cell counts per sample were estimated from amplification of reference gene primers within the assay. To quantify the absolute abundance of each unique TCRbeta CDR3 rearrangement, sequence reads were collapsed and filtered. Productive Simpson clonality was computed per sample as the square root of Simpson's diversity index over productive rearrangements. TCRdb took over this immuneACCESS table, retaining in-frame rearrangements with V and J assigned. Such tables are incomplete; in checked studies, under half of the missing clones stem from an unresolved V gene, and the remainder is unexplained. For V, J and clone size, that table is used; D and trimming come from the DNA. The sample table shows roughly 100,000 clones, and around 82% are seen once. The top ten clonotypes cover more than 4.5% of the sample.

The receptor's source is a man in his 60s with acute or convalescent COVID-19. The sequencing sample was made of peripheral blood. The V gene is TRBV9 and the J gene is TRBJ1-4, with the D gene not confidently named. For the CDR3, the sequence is CASSVAPQANEKLFF. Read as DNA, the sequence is TGTGCCAGCAGCGTAGCCCCCCAGGCTAATGAAAAACTGTTTTTT.